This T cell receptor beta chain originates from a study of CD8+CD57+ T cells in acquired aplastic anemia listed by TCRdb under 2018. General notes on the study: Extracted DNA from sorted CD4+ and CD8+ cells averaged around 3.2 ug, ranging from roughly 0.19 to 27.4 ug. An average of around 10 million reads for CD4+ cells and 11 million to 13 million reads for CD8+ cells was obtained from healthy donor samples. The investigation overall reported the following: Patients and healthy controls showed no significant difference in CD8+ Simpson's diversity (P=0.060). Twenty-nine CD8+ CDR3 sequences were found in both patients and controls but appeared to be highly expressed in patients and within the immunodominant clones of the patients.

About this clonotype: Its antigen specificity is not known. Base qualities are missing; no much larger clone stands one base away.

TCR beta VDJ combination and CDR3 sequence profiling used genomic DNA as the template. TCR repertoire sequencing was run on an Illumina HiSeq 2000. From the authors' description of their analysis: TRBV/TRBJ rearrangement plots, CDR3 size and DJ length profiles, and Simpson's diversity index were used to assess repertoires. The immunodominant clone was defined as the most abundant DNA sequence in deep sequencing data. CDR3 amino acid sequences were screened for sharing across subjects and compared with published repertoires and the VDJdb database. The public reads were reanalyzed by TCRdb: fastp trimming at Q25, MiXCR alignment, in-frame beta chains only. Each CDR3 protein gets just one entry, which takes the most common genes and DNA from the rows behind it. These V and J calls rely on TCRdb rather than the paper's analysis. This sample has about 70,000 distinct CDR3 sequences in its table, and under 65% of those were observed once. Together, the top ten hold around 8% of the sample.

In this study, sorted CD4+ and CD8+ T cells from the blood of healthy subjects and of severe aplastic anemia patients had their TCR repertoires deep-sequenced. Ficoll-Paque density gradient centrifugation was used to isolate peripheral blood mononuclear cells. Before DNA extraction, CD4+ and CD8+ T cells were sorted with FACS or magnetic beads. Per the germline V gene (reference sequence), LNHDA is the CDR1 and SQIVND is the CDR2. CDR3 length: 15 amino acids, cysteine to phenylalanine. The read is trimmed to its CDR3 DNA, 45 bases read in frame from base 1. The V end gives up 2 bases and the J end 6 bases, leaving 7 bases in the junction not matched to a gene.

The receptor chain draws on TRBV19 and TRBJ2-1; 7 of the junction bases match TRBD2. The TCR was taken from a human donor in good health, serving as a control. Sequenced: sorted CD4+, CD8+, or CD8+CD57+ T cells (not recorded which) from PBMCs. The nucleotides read TGTGCCAGTAGTATAATGACTAGCTTGTTCAATGAGCAGTTCTTC. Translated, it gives CASSIMTSLFNEQFF.